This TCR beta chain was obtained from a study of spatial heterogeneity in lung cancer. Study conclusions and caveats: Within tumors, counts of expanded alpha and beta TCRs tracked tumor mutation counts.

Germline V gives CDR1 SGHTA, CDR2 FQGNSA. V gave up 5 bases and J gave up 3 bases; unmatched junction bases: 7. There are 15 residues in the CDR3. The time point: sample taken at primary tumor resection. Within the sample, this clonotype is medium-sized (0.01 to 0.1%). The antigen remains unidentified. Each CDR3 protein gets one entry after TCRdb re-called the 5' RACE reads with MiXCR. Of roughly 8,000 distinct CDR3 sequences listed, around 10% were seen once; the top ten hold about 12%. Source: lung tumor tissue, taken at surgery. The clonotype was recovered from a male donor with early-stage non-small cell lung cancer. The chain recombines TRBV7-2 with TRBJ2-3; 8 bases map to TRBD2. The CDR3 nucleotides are TGTGCCAGCAGCATGCCTAGCGGGCTTACAGATACGCAGTATTTT. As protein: CASSMPSGLTDTQYF.